This entry is about one TCR beta chain. This specimen belongs to a study of blood T cell repertoires in COVID-19. For the study at large: The United States, Italy and Spain supplied acute and convalescent COVID-19 samples.

Looked up from germline, CDR1 is MNHEY and CDR2 is SMNVEV (reference sequence). The CDR3 sequence is 12 residues long. V was clipped by 10 bases and J by 2 bases, with 9 bases between them. Source study methods: From reference gene primer amplification, estimates of nucleated cell counts were derived. TCRdb's table, derived via immunoSEQ multiplex PCR, lists solely in-frame clones and lacks some. That table gives V, J and clone size, and the DNA gave D and trimming. The table lists 150,000 to 200,000 clones, 83% of them singletons. The chain recombines TRBV27 with TRBJ2-4, with D hard to call. Sequencing was performed on peripheral blood. This TCR derives from a human donor in a cohort sampled during active COVID-19. DNA of the CDR3: TGTGCCAACGGAGTGCCCAAAAACATTCAGTACTTC. Translating gives CANGVPKNIQYF.